The clone carrying this T cell receptor beta chain was seen a few times. What it binds is unknown. The data originate from a study of blood T cells in healthy people across ages. Whole-study findings and limits: Donor CMV status was unknown, possibly confounding expanded clonotype changes. Long-lived donors exceeded aged donors in naive CD4+ cells and diversity. Naive T cell percentage and TCR beta diversity correlated strongly.

The CDR3 is 14 amino acids. Between the trimmed V and J ends, which lost 6 bases and 1 base, there was a span of 12 bases. Primers used in a second PCR of about 7 to 12 cycles were a sample-barcoded 5' primer and a J-beta primer mix. A template-switch adaptor that had 12 random nucleotides put a tag on each cDNA molecule. In TCRdb, the 5' RACE reads were re-called with MiXCR into one record per CDR3 protein. The table includes approximately 850,000 distinct CDR3 sequences, roughly 60% detected once. The sequence was collected from a man younger than 40 in good health. The chain is built from TRBV12-3 or TRBV12-4 and TRBJ2-5; D remains unclear. The sequencing input was blood. CDR3 in DNA: TGTGCCAGCAGCTGGGGTGCAGGCCAAGAGACCCAGTACTTC. It yields the protein CASSWGAGQETQYF.